This TCR beta chain stems from a study of T cell repertoires in cytomegalovirus infection. Study summary: Recently identified HLA-C-restricted CMV epitopes were used, and well-studied HLA-B-restricted CMV epitopes were used as well. Public TCR beta signatures were indicative of both CMV infection and a matching HLA type. Regarding the study as a whole: There were carriers of CMV plus the relevant HLA, and cumulative public TCR beta family frequency identified them. HLA-C-restricted CMV clonotypes gave the most frequent clonotype in two of eight donors.

One entry per CDR3 protein, called by TCRdb with MiXCR from the reads. There are hundreds of thousands of distinct CDR3 sequences in the sample; 30% to 35% occur only once, and over 10% lies in the top ten. In regard to this clonotype: The target antigen is unknown.

The clonotype originates from a human donor in good health (CMV status not recorded). Some clones in this sample may be carry-over from other donors' samples. Source: cultured CD8+ T cells from PBMCs, taken from culture after CMV antigen stimulation.

The CDR3 sequence: CASSLQRGNYEQYV. The DNA for the CDR3 is TGTGCCAGCAGTTTACAGCGGGGTAACTACGAGCAGTACGTC. The rearrangement links TRBV27 to TRBJ2-7; TRBD2 matches 7 bases. Germline trimming cut 2 bases from V and 3 bases from J; bases unmatched to any gene: 4. CDR1 is MNHEY, CDR2 SMNVEV, per germline (reference sequence). CDR3 length: 14 amino acids.